This paragraph covers one TCR beta chain sequence. This entry is derived from a study of blood T cell repertoires in COVID-19. The germline CDR1 and CDR2 sequences are MNHEY and SMNVEV (reference sequence). The CDR3 runs to 14 residues. V shed 5 bases and J 5 bases; nucleotides not matched to a gene: 5. Per the original data handling: Nucleated cell number was recorded as an estimate derived from reference gene primer amplification. Assay used: immunoSEQ multiplex PCR; TCRdb lists only in-frame clones, some missing. V and J calls and clone size are those listed in that table; D and trimming were worked out from the DNA. In the table there are some 320,000 clones, under 90% of which are singletons.

What was sequenced was peripheral blood. This TCR was recovered from a woman aged 25-40 years with COVID-19, enrolled during active disease. J is TRBJ2-7 and V is TRBV27; TRBD1 matches 11 bases. The CDR3 DNA reads TGTGCCAGCAGTGTAGGGACAGGGGGGGACGAGCAGTACTTC. Protein: CASSVGTGGDEQYF.